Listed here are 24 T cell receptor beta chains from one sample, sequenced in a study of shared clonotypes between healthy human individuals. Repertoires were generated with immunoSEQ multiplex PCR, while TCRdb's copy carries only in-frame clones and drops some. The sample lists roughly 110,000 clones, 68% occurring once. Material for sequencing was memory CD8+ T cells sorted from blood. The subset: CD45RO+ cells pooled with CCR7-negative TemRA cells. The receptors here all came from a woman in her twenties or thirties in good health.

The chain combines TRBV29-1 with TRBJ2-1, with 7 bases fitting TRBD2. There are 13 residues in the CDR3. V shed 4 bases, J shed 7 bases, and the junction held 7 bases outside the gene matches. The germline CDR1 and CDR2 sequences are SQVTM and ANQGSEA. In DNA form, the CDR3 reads TGCAGCGTTGCCCAGCGGGAAGGGAATGAGCAGTTCTTC. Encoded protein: CSVAQREGNEQFF.

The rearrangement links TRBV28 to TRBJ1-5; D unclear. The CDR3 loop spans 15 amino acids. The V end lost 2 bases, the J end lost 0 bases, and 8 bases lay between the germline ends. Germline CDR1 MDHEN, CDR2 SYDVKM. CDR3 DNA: TGTGCCAGCAGTTTAGAGAGGCTTAGCAATCAGCCCCAGCATTTT. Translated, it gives CASSLERLSNQPQHF.

The CDR3 nucleotides are TGTGCCATCAGTGAGTCGGCCGACACCGGGGAGCTGTTTTTT. Its protein product is CAISESADTGELFF. This chain joins TRBV10-3 and TRBJ2-2; no clear D. The germline V and J ends were trimmed by 0 bases and 3 bases, with 5 bases remaining between them. The CDR3 is 14 residues long. Germline V gene data show CDR1 as ENHRY and CDR2 as SYGVKD.

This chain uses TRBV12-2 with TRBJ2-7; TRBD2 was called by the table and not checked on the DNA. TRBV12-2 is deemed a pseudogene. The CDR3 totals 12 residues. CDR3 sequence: CASRLSGVEQYF. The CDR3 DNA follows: TGTGCAAGTCGCTTATCGGGGGTCGAGCAGTACTTC.

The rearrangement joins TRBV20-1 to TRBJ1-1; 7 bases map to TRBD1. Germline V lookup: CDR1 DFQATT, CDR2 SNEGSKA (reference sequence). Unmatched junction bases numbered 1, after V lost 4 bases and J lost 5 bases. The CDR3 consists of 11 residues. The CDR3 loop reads CSAKTGTEAFF. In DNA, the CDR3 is TGCAGTGCTAAGACAGGGACTGAAGCTTTCTTT.

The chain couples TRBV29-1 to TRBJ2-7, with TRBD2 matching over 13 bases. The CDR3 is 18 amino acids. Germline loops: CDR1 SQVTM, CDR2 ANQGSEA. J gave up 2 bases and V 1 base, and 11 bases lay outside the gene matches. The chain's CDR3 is CSVEVLGLAGDRAYEQYF. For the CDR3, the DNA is TGCAGCGTTGAAGTGCTAGGACTAGCGGGAGATAGAGCCTACGAGCAGTACTTC.

The CDR3 bases are TGCAGTGCTAGACAGGCTTACGAGCAGTACTTC. This sequence encodes CSARQAYEQYF. V usage is TRBV20-1 and J usage is TRBJ2-7, with D hard to call. The germline gives CDR1 DFQATT, CDR2 SNEGSKA (reference sequence). V was clipped by 2 bases and J by 4 bases, with 6 bases between them. CDR3 length: 11 residues.

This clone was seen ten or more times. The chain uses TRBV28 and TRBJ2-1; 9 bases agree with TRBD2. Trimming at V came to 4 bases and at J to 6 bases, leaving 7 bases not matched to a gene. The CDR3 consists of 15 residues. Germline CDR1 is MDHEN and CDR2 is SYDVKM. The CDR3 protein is CASSSWREGLNEQFF. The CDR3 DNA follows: TGTGCCAGCAGTTCCTGGCGGGAGGGCCTCAATGAGCAGTTCTTC.

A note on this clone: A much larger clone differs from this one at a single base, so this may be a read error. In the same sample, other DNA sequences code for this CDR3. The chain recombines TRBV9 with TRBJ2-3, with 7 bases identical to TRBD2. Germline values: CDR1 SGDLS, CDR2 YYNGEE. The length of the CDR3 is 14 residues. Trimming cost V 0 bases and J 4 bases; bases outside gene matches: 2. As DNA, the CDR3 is TGTGCCAGCAGCGTAGCGGGAGGATCAGATACGCAGTATTTT. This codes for CASSVAGGSDTQYF.

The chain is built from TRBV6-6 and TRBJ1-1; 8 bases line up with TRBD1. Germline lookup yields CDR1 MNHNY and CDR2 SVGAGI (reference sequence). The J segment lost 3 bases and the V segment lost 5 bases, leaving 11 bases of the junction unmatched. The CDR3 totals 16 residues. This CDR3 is CASSLWARGLDTEAFF. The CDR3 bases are TGTGCCAGCAGTCTATGGGCCAGGGGGCTGGACACTGAAGCTTTCTTT.

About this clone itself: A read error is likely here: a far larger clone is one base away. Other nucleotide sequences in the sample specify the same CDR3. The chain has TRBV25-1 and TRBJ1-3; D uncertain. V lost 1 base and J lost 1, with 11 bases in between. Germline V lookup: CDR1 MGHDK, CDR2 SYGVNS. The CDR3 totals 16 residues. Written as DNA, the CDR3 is TGTGCCAGCAGTGAATCCAATCAGGCTTCTGGAAACACCATATATTTT. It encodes CASSESNQASGNTIYF.

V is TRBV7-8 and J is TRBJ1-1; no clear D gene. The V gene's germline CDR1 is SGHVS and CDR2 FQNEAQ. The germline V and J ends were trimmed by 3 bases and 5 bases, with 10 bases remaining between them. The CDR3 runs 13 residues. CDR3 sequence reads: CASSLGSTTEAFF. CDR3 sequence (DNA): TGTGCCAGCAGCTTGGGAAGCACAACTGAAGCTTTCTTT.

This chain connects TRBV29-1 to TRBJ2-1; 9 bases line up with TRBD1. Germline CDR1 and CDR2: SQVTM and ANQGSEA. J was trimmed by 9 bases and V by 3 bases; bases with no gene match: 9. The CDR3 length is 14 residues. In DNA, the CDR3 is TGCAGCGTTGATACAGGACAGGGGTCAAGTGAGCAGTTCTTC. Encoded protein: CSVDTGQGSSEQFF.

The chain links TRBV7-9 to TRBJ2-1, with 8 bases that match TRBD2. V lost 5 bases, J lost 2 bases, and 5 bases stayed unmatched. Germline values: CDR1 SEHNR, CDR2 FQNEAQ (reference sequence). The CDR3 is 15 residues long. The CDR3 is CASSPSGGPYNEQFF. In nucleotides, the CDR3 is TGTGCCAGCAGCCCTTCGGGAGGGCCCTACAATGAGCAGTTCTTC.

CDR3 region: CATETGPGEQYF. CDR3 in DNA: TGTGCCACGGAAACGGGGCCTGGCGAGCAGTACTTC. The chain employs TRBV6-1 and TRBJ2-7, with D perhaps TRBD1 or TRBD2 (5 bases each). CDR3 length: 12 residues. CDR1 is MNHNS, CDR2 SASEGT, per germline. Trimming stripped 10 bases from V and 6 bases from J, with 16 bases between.

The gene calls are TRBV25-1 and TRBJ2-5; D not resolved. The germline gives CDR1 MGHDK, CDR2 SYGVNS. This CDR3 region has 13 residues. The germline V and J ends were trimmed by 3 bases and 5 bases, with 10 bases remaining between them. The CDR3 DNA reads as TGTGCCAGCAGTGATCCCGCCATCGAGACCCAGTACTTC. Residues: CASSDPAIETQYF.

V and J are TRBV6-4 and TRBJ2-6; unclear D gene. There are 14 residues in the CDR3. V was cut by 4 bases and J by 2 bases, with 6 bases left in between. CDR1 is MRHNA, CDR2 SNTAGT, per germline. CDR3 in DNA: TGTGCCAGCAGTGGCGCGGCTGGGGCCAACGTCCTGACTTTC. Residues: CASSGAAGANVLTF.

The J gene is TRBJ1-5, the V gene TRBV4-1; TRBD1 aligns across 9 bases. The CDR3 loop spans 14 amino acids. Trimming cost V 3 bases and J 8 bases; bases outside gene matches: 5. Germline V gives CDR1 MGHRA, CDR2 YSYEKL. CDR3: CASSHGQGKKPQHF. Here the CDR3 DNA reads TGCGCCAGCAGCCACGGACAGGGGAAAAAGCCCCAGCATTTT.

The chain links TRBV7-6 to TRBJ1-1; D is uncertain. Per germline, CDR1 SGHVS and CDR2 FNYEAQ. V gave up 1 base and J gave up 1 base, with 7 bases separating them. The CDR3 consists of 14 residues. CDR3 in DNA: TGTGCCAGCAGCTTAGGGCAGTGGAACACTGAAGCTTTCTTT. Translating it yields CASSLGQWNTEAFF.

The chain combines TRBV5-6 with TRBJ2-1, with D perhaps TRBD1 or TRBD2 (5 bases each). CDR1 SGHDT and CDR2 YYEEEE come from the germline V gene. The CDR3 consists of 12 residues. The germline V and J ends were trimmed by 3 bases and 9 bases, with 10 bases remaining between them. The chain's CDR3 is CASSWGSPEQFF. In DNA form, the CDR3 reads TGTGCCAGCAGCTGGGGGAGCCCTGAGCAGTTCTTC.

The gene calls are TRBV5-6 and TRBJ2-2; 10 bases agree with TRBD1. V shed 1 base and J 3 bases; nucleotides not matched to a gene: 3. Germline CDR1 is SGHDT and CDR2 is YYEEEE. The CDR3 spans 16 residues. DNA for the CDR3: TGTGCCAGCAGCTTGAAAGGGACAGGGGACACCGGGGAGCTGTTTTTT. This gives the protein CASSLKGTGDTGELFF.

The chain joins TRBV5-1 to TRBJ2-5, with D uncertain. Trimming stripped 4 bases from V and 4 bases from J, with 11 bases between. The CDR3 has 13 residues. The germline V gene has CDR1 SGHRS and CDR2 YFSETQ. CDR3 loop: CASSSQSVETQYF. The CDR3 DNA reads TGCGCCAGCAGCAGCCAGTCGGTAGAGACCCAGTACTTC.

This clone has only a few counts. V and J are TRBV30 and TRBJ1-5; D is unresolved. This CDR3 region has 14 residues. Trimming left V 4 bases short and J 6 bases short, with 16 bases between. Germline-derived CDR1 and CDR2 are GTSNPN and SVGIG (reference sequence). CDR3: CAWTSGQVSQPQHF. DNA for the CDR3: TGTGCCTGGACTAGCGGCCAAGTCAGTCAGCCCCAGCATTTT.

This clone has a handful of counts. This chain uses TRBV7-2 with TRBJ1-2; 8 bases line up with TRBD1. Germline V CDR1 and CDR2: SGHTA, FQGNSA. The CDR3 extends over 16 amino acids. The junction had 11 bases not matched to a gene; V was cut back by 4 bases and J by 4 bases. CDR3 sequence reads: CASSSALTGGIYGYTF. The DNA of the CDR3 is TGTGCCAGCAGCTCCGCACTCACAGGGGGAATCTATGGCTACACCTTC.